This TCR beta chain derives from a study of PD-L1 blockade in urothelial cancer. Time point of the sample: pretreatment peripheral blood. The repertoire was sequenced with immunoSEQ multiplex PCR; TCRdb's copy has only in-frame clones and lacks some. Among approximately 51,000 clones listed, around 84% were seen once. The V gene's germline CDR1 is SGHTA and CDR2 FQGNSA. This CDR3 has 14 amino acids. V lost 5 bases, J lost 7 bases, and 15 bases lay in between. This specimen consisted of PBMCs, obtained around atezolizumab (anti-PD-L1) treatment. The chain combines TRBV7-2 with TRBJ2-1; weak D call: TRBD2 (6 bases). The sequence was obtained from a man in his 60s with urothelial cancer. In DNA form, the CDR3 reads TGTGCCAGCAGCCGCGGTTGGCGGGAAAATGAGCAGTTCTTC. Protein: CASSRGWRENEQFF.